Given below is one T cell receptor (beta chain) in context. Clones were read by immunoSEQ multiplex PCR, and TCRdb kept only the in-frame ones, dropping some. The sample has 200,000 to 250,000 clones, 70% to 90% seen once; the top ten hold approximately 2.2%. Germline values: CDR1 SGHRS, CDR2 YFSETQ. The CDR3 is 15 residues long. V was pared by 0 bases and J by 1 base, with 7 bases between. This sample is drawn from a study of blood T cell repertoires in COVID-19. This clonotype was obtained from a middle-aged woman who had recovered from COVID-19. The chain couples TRBV5-1 to TRBJ2-2; D is unresolved. The sequenced sample was peripheral blood. CDR3 region: CASSLDSGNTGELFF. DNA of the CDR3: TGCGCCAGCAGCTTGGATTCCGGGAACACCGGGGAGCTGTTTTTT.